These 10 T cell receptor beta chains originate from one sample sequenced in a study of blood T cell repertoires in COVID-19. The table came from immunoSEQ multiplex PCR; TCRdb's copy has only in-frame clones and leaves some out. Of 130,000 to 150,000 clones listed, over 75% are singletons. Material: PBMCs or T cells enriched from blood (not recorded which). These receptors were taken from a woman between 25 and 40 years old with acute COVID-19.

This chain joins TRBV5-1 and TRBJ2-7; TRBD2 matches 7 bases. With V trimmed by 2 bases and J by 0 bases, 2 bases remained unmatched. CDR1 and CDR2 from the germline V gene are SGHRS and YFSETQ. The CDR3 is made up of 14 amino acids. CDR3: CASSLAGTSYEQYF. DNA of the CDR3: TGCGCCAGCAGCTTAGCGGGGACCTCCTACGAGCAGTACTTC.

The gene calls are TRBV7-9 and TRBJ2-7; 7 nucleotides agree with TRBD2. Germline lookup yields CDR1 SEHNR and CDR2 FQNEAQ (reference sequence). The CDR3 covers 14 residues. The V segment lost 5 bases and the J segment 2 bases; nucleotides outside the gene matches: 6. CDR3 in amino acids: CASSTRTSPYEQYF. In DNA, the CDR3 is TGTGCCAGCAGCACGAGGACTAGTCCCTACGAGCAGTACTTC.

The CDR3 sequence is CASSVGTGGYTF. CDR3 nucleotide sequence: TGTGCCAGCAGCGTAGGGACAGGCGGCTACACCTTC. V gene TRBV9 combines with J gene TRBJ1-2; 7 nucleotides agree with TRBD1. Germline CDR1 and CDR2: SGDLS and YYNGEE. The CDR3 runs to 12 residues. V was clipped by 0 bases and J by 8 bases; unmatched bases: 1.

The gene calls are TRBV19 and TRBJ1-1; 7 bases line up with TRBD1. In germline, CDR1 is LNHDA, CDR2 SQIVND (reference sequence). V was clipped by 6 bases and J by 5 bases; unmatched bases: 6. The CDR3 spans 13 residues. DNA for the CDR3: TGTGCCAGTAGAACAGGGGAGTGGACTGAAGCTTTCTTT. Translation gives CASRTGEWTEAFF.

The chain employs TRBV3-1 (or the pseudogene TRBV3-2) and TRBJ2-5, with 9 positions matching TRBD2. CDR3 size: 15 residues. V gave up 1 base and J gave up 3 bases; unmatched junction bases: 3. CDR1 and CDR2 (germline): LGHDT, YNNKEL (reference sequence). The CDR3 DNA is TGTGCCAGCAGCCAAGGGGGACTAGCCAAAGAGACCCAGTACTTC. This sequence encodes CASSQGGLAKETQYF.

The chain carries TRBV5-6 and TRBJ1-1; D gene uncertain. CDR3 length equals 15 residues. Germline-derived CDR1 and CDR2 are SGHDT and YYEEEE. Trimming cost V 1 base and J 0 bases, with 10 bases left between them. CDR3 sequence reads: CASSLIAIMNTEAFF. The CDR3 nucleotides are TGTGCCAGCAGCTTGATAGCAATTATGAACACTGAAGCTTTCTTT.

This clone has only one observation. This chain uses TRBV6-2 or TRBV6-3 with TRBJ2-7; D not resolved. V lost 5 bases to trimming and J lost 4 bases, with 9 bases between them. CDR3 length equals 12 residues. Germline CDR1 is MNHEY and CDR2 is SVGEGT. CDR3 protein: CASSTLSYEQYF. In DNA, the CDR3 is TGTGCCAGCAGTACTCTTTCGTACGAGCAGTACTTC.

This clone was seen more than once but under ten times. The gene calls are TRBV20-1 and TRBJ2-7; D gene ambiguous. The CDR3 spans 12 residues. The ends were cut back, 4 bases at V and 3 bases at J, with 10 bases in the middle. The V gene's germline CDR1 is DFQATT and CDR2 SNEGSKA (reference sequence). Written as DNA, the CDR3 is TGCAGTGCTAATGACCTAAACTACGAGCAGTACTTC. It specifies CSANDLNYEQYF.

The chain has TRBV28 and TRBJ2-2; 7 bases are a match to TRBD1. The length of the CDR3 is 14 residues. Per the germline V gene, CDR1 is MDHEN and CDR2 is SYDVKM. The J segment lost 7 bases and the V segment lost 5 bases, leaving 7 bases of the junction unmatched. The CDR3 DNA sequence: TGTGCCAGCAGTCTAACAGGGGATGGCGGGGAGCTGTTTTTT. Encoded protein: CASSLTGDGGELFF.

The CDR3 coding sequence is TGTGCCAGCAGTGCTTGGACTAGCGGGAAAGGTCAGACCCAGTACTTC. It encodes CASSAWTSGKGQTQYF. The chain combines TRBV28 with TRBJ2-5; 12 nucleotides match TRBD2. Germline assignment: CDR1 MDHEN and CDR2 SYDVKM. The length of the CDR3 is 16 residues. Germline trimming cut 5 bases from V and 6 bases from J; bases unmatched to any gene: 10.